This is a list of T cell receptor beta chains from one sample in a study of CD8 T cells in ankylosing spondylitis. TCRdb ran MiXCR on the 5' RACE reads and lists one entry per CDR3 protein. The sample comprises some 120,000 distinct CDR3 sequences, roughly an eighth of which are singletons, and 2.5% to 3.5% rests with the top ten. Sequencing was performed on blood, either unsorted or a sorted T cell fraction (not recorded which). These receptor sequences come from a female donor with ankylosing spondylitis or in good health (not recorded which). The CDR3 runs from the conserved cysteine through the conserved F or W. The D gene is left open where the match is weak. Clone size appears in some rows only: once, few, many, or a class for an expanded clone.

clone size	V gene	D gene	J gene	CDR3 protein	CDR3 DNA
many	TRBV12-3/TRBV12-4	.	TRBJ2-7	CASSLGMEEQYF	TGTGCCAGCAGTTTGGGGATGGAGGAGCAGTACTTC
.	TRBV29-1	TRBD1	TRBJ2-1	CSVLTGANNEQFF	TGCAGCGTTCTAACAGGGGCGAACAATGAGCAGTTCTTC
few	TRBV28	TRBD1	TRBJ1-3	CASSFGGGGNTIYF	TGTGCCAGCAGTTTCGGAGGGGGCGGAAACACCATATATTTT
few	TRBV5-5	TRBD2	TRBJ2-6	CASSFLAGAGANVLTF	TGTGCCAGCAGCTTCTTAGCGGGGGCTGGGGCCAACGTCCTGACTTTC
many	TRBV20-1	TRBD2	TRBJ2-1	CSASGLVGYNEQFF	TGCAGTGCATCGGGACTAGTGGGCTACAATGAGCAGTTCTTC
many	TRBV12-3/TRBV12-4	.	TRBJ1-6	CASSLRPNSPLHF	TGTGCCAGCAGTTTACGCCCAAATTCACCCCTCCACTTT
few	TRBV20-1	TRBD1	TRBJ2-5	CSASGTGFETQYF	TGCAGTGCTAGTGGGACAGGGTTTGAGACCCAGTACTTC
many	TRBV7-6	TRBD2	TRBJ2-2	CASSFPGTSANTGELFF	TGTGCCAGCAGCTTCCCTGGGACTAGCGCCAACACCGGGGAGCTGTTTTTT
.	TRBV29-1	.	TRBJ1-1	CSFGLQGTEAFF	TGCAGCTTCGGTCTACAGGGAACTGAAGCTTTCTTT
few	TRBV30	TRBD1	TRBJ2-1	CAWSRQGAGEQFF	TGTGCCTGGAGCCGGCAGGGGGCCGGTGAGCAGTTCTTC
many	TRBV20-1	.	TRBJ2-7	CSASPGAIYEQYF	TGCAGTGCTAGCCCCGGGGCAATCTACGAGCAGTACTTC
.	TRBV10-3	.	TRBJ1-2	CAISESRGRESYTF	TGTGCCATCAGTGAGTCGAGGGGACGGGAGAGCTACACCTTC
few	TRBV3-1	TRBD2	TRBJ2-1	CASSHRLAGGNEQFF	TGTGCCAGCAGCCACCGACTAGCGGGGGGCAATGAGCAGTTCTTC
many	TRBV12-3/TRBV12-4	.	TRBJ1-5	CASSSTKKGSRPQHF	TGTGCCAGCAGTTCAACTAAAAAGGGGTCACGGCCCCAGCATTTT
many	TRBV20-1	.	TRBJ1-2	CSASCATDYGYTF	TGCAGTGCTAGTTGCGCCACAGACTATGGCTACACCTTC
few	TRBV20-1	.	TRBJ1-2	CSARSDLHYGYTF	TGCAGTGCTAGGTCCGACCTACACTATGGCTACACCTTC
.	TRBV18	TRBD2	TRBJ2-3	CASSPVAGAYTDTQYF	TGTGCCAGCTCACCGGTAGCGGGGGCCTACACAGATACGCAGTATTTT
few	TRBV30	.	TRBJ2-2	CAWSTTGELFF	TGTGCCTGGTCGACCACCGGGGAGCTGTTTTTT
many	TRBV19	.	TRBJ2-5	CASRRGAKETQYF	TGTGCCAGTAGACGGGGGGCCAAGGAGACCCAGTACTTC
many	TRBV7-2	TRBD2	TRBJ2-7	CASSLEVAGGSYEQYF	TGTGCCAGCAGCTTAGAGGTAGCGGGAGGCTCCTACGAGCAGTACTTC
.	TRBV12-3/TRBV12-4	.	TRBJ2-7	CASSGPAYEQYF	TGTGCCAGCTCTGGGCCAGCTTACGAGCAGTACTTC
.	TRBV6-1	.	TRBJ2-7	CASRPTGYESSYEQYF	TGTGCCAGCAGGCCCACTGGGTATGAAAGCTCCTACGAGCAGTACTTC